This T cell receptor (beta chain) was observed in a study of blood T cell repertoires in COVID-19. Looking at the study overall: Researchers got acute and convalescent COVID-19 samples from the United States, Italy and Spain.

Per the original methods: Reference gene primer amplification in the assay estimated nucleated cell counts. TCRdb's copy holds only in-frame clones and misses some; the assay was immunoSEQ multiplex PCR. The V and J calls and clone size are taken from that table; D and trimming were inferred from the DNA. The sample holds more than 300,000 clones; almost 90% are singletons and the top ten take 6% to 8%. Patients in Seattle were enrolled during active infection, then followed longitudinally. Germline loops: CDR1 MDHEN, CDR2 SYDVKM. Trimming at V came to 6 bases and at J to 5 bases, leaving 12 bases not matched to a gene. CDR3 length equals 15 residues.

The receptor's source is a woman in her 70s with COVID-19, enrolled during active disease. This chain joins TRBV28 and TRBJ2-7, with TRBD2 matching over 8 bases. Sequencing used peripheral blood. The CDR3 DNA is TGTGCCAGCAGGATCGGCGGGGGGAATTTCGACGAGCAGTACTTC. Translated, it gives CASRIGGGNFDEQYF.